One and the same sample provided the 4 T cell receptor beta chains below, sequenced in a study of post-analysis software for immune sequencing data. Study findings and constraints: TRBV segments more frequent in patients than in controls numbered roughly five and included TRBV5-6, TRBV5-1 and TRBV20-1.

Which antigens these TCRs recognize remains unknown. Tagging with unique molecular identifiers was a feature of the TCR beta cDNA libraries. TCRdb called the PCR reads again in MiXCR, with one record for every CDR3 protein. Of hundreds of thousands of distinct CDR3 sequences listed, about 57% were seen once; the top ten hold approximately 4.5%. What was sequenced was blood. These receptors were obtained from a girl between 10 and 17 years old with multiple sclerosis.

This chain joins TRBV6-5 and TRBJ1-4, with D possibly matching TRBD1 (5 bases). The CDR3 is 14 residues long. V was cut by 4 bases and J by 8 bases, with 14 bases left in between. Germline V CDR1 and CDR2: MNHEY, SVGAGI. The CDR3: CASSSQGLGEKLFF. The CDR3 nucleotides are TGTGCCAGCAGTTCCCAGGGCCTGGGGGAAAAACTGTTTTTT.

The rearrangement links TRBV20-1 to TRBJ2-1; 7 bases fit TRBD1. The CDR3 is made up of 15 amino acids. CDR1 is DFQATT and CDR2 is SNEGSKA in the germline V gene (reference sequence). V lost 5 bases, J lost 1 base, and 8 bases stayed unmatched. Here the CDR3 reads CSAQPQTGSYNEQFF. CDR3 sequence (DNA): TGCAGTGCTCAACCCCAGACAGGGTCCTACAATGAGCAGTTCTTC.

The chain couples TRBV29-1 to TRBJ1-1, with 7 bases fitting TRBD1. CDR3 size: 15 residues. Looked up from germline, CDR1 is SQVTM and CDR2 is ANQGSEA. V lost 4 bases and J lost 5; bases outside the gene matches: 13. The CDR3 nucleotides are TGCAGCGTTGTGGCCCTCTCAGGGGGTCGAACTGAAGCTTTCTTT. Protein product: CSVVALSGGRTEAFF.

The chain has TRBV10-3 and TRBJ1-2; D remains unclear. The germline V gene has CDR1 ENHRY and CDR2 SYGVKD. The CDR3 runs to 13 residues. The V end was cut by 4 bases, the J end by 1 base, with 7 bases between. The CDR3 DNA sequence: TGTGCCATCAGTGCCGTCGATAACTATGGCTACACCTTC. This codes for CAISAVDNYGYTF.